Given below is one T cell receptor beta chain in context. Its antigen remains unidentified. The data are from a study of molecular identifiers for immune sequencing clone quantification. Study conclusions and caveats: Clones with over 20 RNA copies captured over 98% of effector molecules but under 1% of naive ones.

CDR3 size: 12 residues. The V gene lost 3 bases and the J gene lost 4 bases, with 3 bases spanning the gap. CDR1 and CDR2 (germline): LNHDA, SQIVND (reference sequence). TCRdb ran MiXCR on the PCR reads and lists one entry per CDR3 protein. In the table there are about 68,000 distinct CDR3 sequences, about a sixth of which are singletons. This receptor was taken from a human donor in good health. Some libraries in this study had Jurkat cell RNA spiked in. The specimen sequenced was naive CD8+ T cells from blood, with Jurkat cell RNA spiked in. Subset: FACS-sorted CD8+CD4-CCR7+CD45RA+ naive T cells. The chain links TRBV19 to TRBJ1-4; D is ambiguous. Here the CDR3 reads CASSIDNEKLFF. The CDR3, as DNA: TGTGCCAGTAGTATCGATAATGAAAAACTGTTTTTT. Full variable domain (remainder filled in from reference TRBV19 and TRBJ1-4): DGGITQSPKYLFRKEGQNVTLSCEQNLNHDAMYWYRQDPGQGLRLIYYSQIVNDFQKGDIAEGYSVSREKKESFPLTVTSAQKNPTAFYLCASSIDNEKLFFGSGTQLSVL.